Each of the 17 T cell receptor beta chains below was sequenced from the same sample in a study of T cells in Graves' hyperthyroidism and ophthalmopathy (dated by TCRdb to the late 2010s). Library construction relied on multiplex PCR. The instrument given in TCRdb is Illumina HiSeq 2000. The TCR beta CDR3 regions were amplified from RNA transcripts. The first round of RT-PCR for the TCR CDR3 was performed with the HTBI primer set and the Qiagen OneStep RT-PCR kit. TCRdb passed the public sequencing reads through fastp at Q25 and MiXCR, retaining productive beta sequences. Rows are combined by CDR3 protein, so each entry shows the most common genes and DNA. The sample data list 300,000 to 400,000 distinct CDR3 sequences, and about 20% of these were observed just once. The ten largest clones take up 49% of the sample. Sequenced sample: blood. The receptors originated from a woman between 45 and 60 years old with Graves' hyperthyroidism.

This chain joins TRBV5-1 and TRBJ2-7; a possible D gene is TRBD2 (5 bases). Trimming removed 0 bases from V and 2 bases from J, with 12 bases in between. Germline V gives CDR1 SGHRS, CDR2 YFSETQ. The CDR3 contains 15 residues. DNA of the CDR3: TGCGCCAGCAGCTTGGCGGGGATCCCAGCCTACGAGCAGTACTTC. This sequence encodes CASSLAGIPAYEQYF.

The V gene is TRBV6-1, the J gene TRBJ1-2, with 7 bases that match TRBD1. The CDR3 is 16 amino acids. The V segment lost 0 bases and the J segment 4 bases; nucleotides outside the gene matches: 8. Germline V lookup: CDR1 MNHNS, CDR2 SASEGT. Here the CDR3 reads CASSEALQGWIYGYTF. CDR3 nucleotide sequence: TGTGCCAGCAGTGAAGCTCTACAGGGGTGGATCTATGGCTACACCTTC.

The CDR3 DNA reads TGTGCCAGCAGCCCTGGGCTTTCTGGAAACACCATATATTTT. As protein: CASSPGLSGNTIYF. The chain combines TRBV28 with TRBJ1-3; D unclear. The germline V and J ends were trimmed by 6 bases and 1 base, with 10 bases remaining between them. The CDR3 runs 14 residues. The germline gives CDR1 MDHEN, CDR2 SYDVKM.

The rearrangement uses TRBV6-5 and TRBJ1-2; 8 bases map to TRBD1. Germline CDR1 reads MNHEY; CDR2 reads SVGAGI. V lost 2 bases and J lost 0; bases outside the gene matches: 5. CDR3 length: 16 residues. As DNA, the CDR3 is TGTGCCAGCAGTTACGGACAGGGTTGGTCTAACTATGGCTACACCTTC. Its protein is CASSYGQGWSNYGYTF.

J is TRBJ2-5 and V is TRBV12-3 or TRBV12-4; D ambiguous. V lost 7 bases to trimming and J lost 1 base, with 10 bases between them. The CDR3 loop spans 13 amino acids. For the CDR3, the DNA is TGTGCCAGCACCCCTGGAAGCCAAGAGACCCAGTACTTC. Translation gives CASTPGSQETQYF.

The V call is TRBV2, the J call TRBJ2-1, with 10 bases fitting TRBD2. The trim removed 6 bases at V and 13 bases at J, leaving 9 bases unmatched. Germline V gives CDR1 SNHLY, CDR2 FYNNEI. CDR3 length: 13 residues. CDR3 sequence reads: CASRNWLAGEQFF. CDR3 DNA sequence: TGTGCCAGCAGGAATTGGCTAGCGGGAGAACAGTTCTTC.

The V call is TRBV6-1, the J call TRBJ1-5; D is unresolved. V shed 4 bases and J shed 7 bases, with 14 bases lying between them. The CDR3 has 14 residues. From germline, CDR1 is MNHNS and CDR2 SASEGT. CDR3 loop: CASSGTSVGQPQHF. The CDR3 DNA follows: TGTGCCAGCAGTGGGACCTCCGTTGGCCAGCCCCAGCATTTT.

This clonotype showed up many times. The chain combines TRBV7-8 with TRBJ2-7, with 10 bases that match TRBD1. The CDR3 totals 14 residues. The germline V gene has CDR1 SGHVS and CDR2 FQNEAQ. V shed 5 bases and J 4 bases; nucleotides not matched to a gene: 5. The CDR3 is CASSPRTGGYEQYF. CDR3 bases: TGTGCCAGCAGCCCGCGGACAGGGGGGTACGAGCAGTACTTC.

The V and J genes are TRBV5-1 and TRBJ1-1; D is undetermined. Trimming left V 0 bases short and J 7 bases short, with 10 bases between. Germline values: CDR1 SGHRS, CDR2 YFSETQ. This CDR3 has 13 amino acids. The CDR3 sequence: CASSLEGPIEAFF. The CDR3 DNA follows: TGCGCCAGCAGCTTGGAGGGCCCGATTGAAGCTTTCTTT.

For this clonotype: One base away lies a much larger clone, so this may be a sequencing read error. V gene TRBV5-1 combines with J gene TRBJ2-1; TRBD1 matches 12 bases. This CDR3 has 16 amino acids. Germline V gene data show CDR1 as SGHRS and CDR2 as YFSETQ. With V trimmed by 6 bases and J by 9 bases, 13 bases remained unmatched. CDR3 loop: CASTPGQGARSSEQFF. Here the CDR3 DNA reads TGCGCCAGCACCCCGGGACAGGGGGCGCGATCAAGTGAGCAGTTCTTC.

A few counts support this clonotype. The chain couples TRBV18 to TRBJ2-2; 11 bases are shared with TRBD2. The CDR3 sequence is 16 residues long. Trimming cost V 1 base and J 3 bases; bases outside gene matches: 1. Germline V gene data show CDR1 as KGHSH and CDR2 as LQKENI. The CDR3: CASSPRGLADTGELFF. The DNA of the CDR3 is TGTGCCAGCTCACCACGGGGACTAGCGGACACCGGGGAGCTGTTTTTT.

The chain employs TRBV19 and TRBJ2-1; possible D gene TRBD2, 5 bases. V was clipped by 3 bases and J by 3 bases, with 9 bases between them. Germline values: CDR1 LNHDA, CDR2 SQIVND (reference sequence). The CDR3 contains 14 residues. In DNA, the CDR3 is TGTGCCAGTAGTATCGGGATGGGCTACAATGAGCAGTTCTTC. It yields the protein CASSIGMGYNEQFF.

The chain carries TRBV27 and TRBJ2-7; D is ambiguous. Per germline, CDR1 MNHEY and CDR2 SMNVEV (reference sequence). Trimming removed 4 bases at V and 5 bases at J, with 15 bases between. This CDR3 spans 14 amino acids. This CDR3 is CASSSQSSKNEQYF. The CDR3 DNA reads TGTGCCAGCAGTTCCCAGTCCTCCAAAAACGAGCAGTACTTC.

The V and J genes are TRBV19 and TRBJ2-5, with TRBD1 identical over 7 bases. The CDR3 length is 13 residues. CDR1 and CDR2 from the germline V gene are LNHDA and SQIVND (reference sequence). V was pared by 7 bases and J by 3 bases, with 5 bases of the junction left unmatched. The CDR3 nucleotides are TGTGCCAGTAATAACGACAGGGAAGAGACCCAGTACTTC. Residues: CASNNDREETQYF.

This clonotype was found a few times. V is TRBV7-2 and J is TRBJ2-3; 14 nucleotides match TRBD2. Germline CDR1 reads SGHTA; CDR2 reads FQGNSA. CDR3 size: 16 residues. With V trimmed by 6 bases and J by 4 bases, 6 bases remained unmatched. The CDR3 sequence is CASRRLAGGQSDTQYF. The CDR3 nucleotides read TGTGCCAGCAGAAGACTAGCGGGAGGGCAGTCAGATACGCAGTATTTT.

This clonotype was detected many times. The rearrangement uses TRBV12-3 or TRBV12-4 and TRBJ2-5; D assignment may be TRBD1 or TRBD2 (6 bases each). Trimming took 5 bases from V and 7 from J, leaving 14 bases between them. The CDR3 runs to 13 residues. The CDR3 region is CASSQEQGGTQYF. The CDR3 nucleotides read TGTGCCAGCAGTCAGGAACAGGGAGGGACCCAGTACTTC.

This clonotype occurred many times. The V call is TRBV11-2, the J call TRBJ2-7; D might be TRBD1 (6 bases). Trimming pared 5 bases from V and 0 bases from J, leaving 20 bases between. Germline CDR1 reads SGHAT; CDR2 reads FQNNGV. The CDR3 length is 17 residues. CDR3 coding DNA: TGTGCCAGCAGCGCGCACAAGCTCAGGGGTACCTCCTACGAGCAGTACGTC. Translation gives CASSAHKLRGTSYEQYV.